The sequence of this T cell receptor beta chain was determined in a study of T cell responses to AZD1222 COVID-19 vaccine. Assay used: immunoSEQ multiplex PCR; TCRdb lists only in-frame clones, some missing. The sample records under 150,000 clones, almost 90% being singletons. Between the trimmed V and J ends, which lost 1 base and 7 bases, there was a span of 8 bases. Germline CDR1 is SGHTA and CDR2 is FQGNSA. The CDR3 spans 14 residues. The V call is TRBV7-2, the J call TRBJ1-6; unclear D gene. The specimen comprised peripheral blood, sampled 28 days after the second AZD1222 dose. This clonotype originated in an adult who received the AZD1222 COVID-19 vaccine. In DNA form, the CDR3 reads TGTGCCAGCAGCTTAGTGCTCGGCAATTCACCCCTCCACTTT. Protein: CASSLVLGNSPLHF.